Sequencing of this T cell receptor (beta chain) was carried out in a study of blood T cell repertoires in COVID-19. The repertoire was sequenced with immunoSEQ multiplex PCR; TCRdb's copy has only in-frame clones and lacks some. Of about 330,000 clones listed, roughly 90% are singletons. The CDR3 loop spans 15 amino acids. V lost 6 bases and J lost 7; bases outside the gene matches: 11. Germline lookup yields CDR1 WNHNN and CDR2 SYGVQD (reference sequence). The material sequenced was peripheral blood. V usage is TRBV10-1 and J usage is TRBJ2-7, with 11 bases lining up with TRBD1. This TCR derives from a woman aged 45 to 65 with active or convalescent COVID-19. The CDR3 region is CASSGSDRGHCEQYF. Here the CDR3 DNA reads TGCGCCAGCAGCGGCTCGGACAGGGGGCATTGTGAGCAGTACTTC.